This is a list of T cell receptor beta chains from one sample in a study of a mutant IDH1 vaccine in newly diagnosed glioma. Clones were read by immunoSEQ multiplex PCR, and TCRdb kept only the in-frame ones, dropping some. The sample shows 95,000 to 120,000 clones, almost 90% of them seen only once. These receptors have no known antigen. Specimen: PBMCs, collected from a glioma patient whose treatment included an IDH1 peptide vaccine. The source of these receptors is a woman between 45 and 60 years old with glioma. Both conserved end residues are part of each CDR3. The D gene is left open where the match is weak. Size tells how often a clone was seen (once, few, many) or the class of an expanded clone, and some rows leave it out.

TGTGCCAGCAGCCCGGACAAGAACTATGGCTACACCTTC CASSPDKNYGYTF TRBJ1-2 TRBV7-3 NA NA
TGTGCCAGCAGAGACAGGATTAATGAAAAACTGTTTTTT CASRDRINEKLFF TRBJ1-4 TRBV28 NA once
TGCGCCAGCAGATTACTAGCGGGAGGGCACGGGGAGCTGTTTTTT CASRLLAGGHGELFF TRBJ2-2 TRBV5-1 TRBD2 NA
TGTGCCAGTAGTATAGGACAGGTGACCACCGGGGAGCTGTTTTTT CASSIGQVTTGELFF TRBJ2-2 TRBV19 NA once
TGTGCCAGCAGTCAGCGGGGGCGATTGAACACTGAAGCTTTCTTT CASSQRGRLNTEAFF TRBJ1-1 TRBV28 NA NA
TGCGCCAGCAGCCCACGTTTGGGGCGTCGCAATCAGCCCCAGCATTTT CASSPRLGRRNQPQHF TRBJ1-5 TRBV4-1 NA NA
TGTGCCATCAGGCCTACTCGGGGGGTCGCGAGAGCCGAGGGTAAAGAGACCCAGTACTTC CAIRPTRGVARAEGKETQYF TRBJ2-5 TRBV10-3 TRBD2 NA
TGCGCCAGCAGCCAGGGAAGCCGGCCCTACGAGCAGTACTTC CASSQGSRPYEQYF TRBJ2-7 TRBV4-1 NA NA
TGTGCCAGCAGGGTACGAGCGAACTATGGCTACACCTTC CASRVRANYGYTF TRBJ1-2 TRBV28 NA NA
TGCGCCAGCAGCCCCGGGACTAGCGGATACAATGAGCAGTTCTTC CASSPGTSGYNEQFF TRBJ2-1 TRBV5-1 TRBD2 NA
TGCGCCAGCAGTGAGTCGGACGGATTTACAGATACGCAGTATTTT CASSESDGFTDTQYF TRBJ2-3 TRBV10-1 NA NA
TGCGCCAGCAGCTTGGCCGGAGGGGGCAGCTATGGCTACACCTTC CASSLAGGGSYGYTF TRBJ1-2 TRBV5-1 TRBD1 NA
TGTGCCAGCAGTCCCGGACAGGGCGGTCAGCCCCAGCATTTT CASSPGQGGQPQHF TRBJ1-5 TRBV27 TRBD1 NA
TGTGCCAGCAGCCCCCGCATGGGTGACAATGAGCAGTTCTTC CASSPRMGDNEQFF TRBJ2-1 TRBV14 NA NA
TGTGCCAGCAGTCCGCTAGACAGGGATAGTAACATTCAGTACTTC CASSPLDRDSNIQYF TRBJ2-4 TRBV6-5 TRBD1 NA
TGTGCCTGGACGTCTCCCCGCAATGAGCAGTTCTTC CAWTSPRNEQFF TRBJ2-1 TRBV30 NA NA
TGTGCCAGCAGCTTTACCGGGGAAGAGACCCAGTACTTC CASSFTGEETQYF TRBJ2-5 TRBV5-4 NA NA
TGTGCAAGTCGCTTACAGGGGGACCCAGCTAACTATGGCTACACCTTC CASRLQGDPANYGYTF TRBJ1-2 TRBV12-2 NA NA
TGCGCCAGCAGTGAGTCTAGAGCGAGGGGGAACACTGAAGCTTTCTTT CASSESRARGNTEAFF TRBJ1-1 TRBV10-1 NA NA
TGTGCCAGCAGTTTCCCCGGGACTAGCGGGATTGAGCAGTTCTTC CASSFPGTSGIEQFF TRBJ2-1 TRBV27 TRBD2 NA
TGTGCCAGCAGCCAAGAAAGAGCGTCGACCTACAATGAGCAGTTCTTC CASSQERASTYNEQFF TRBJ2-1 TRBV4-2 NA NA
TGTGCCAGTAGTAAATCAGGGGGGAATGAGCAGTTCTTC CASSKSGGNEQFF TRBJ2-1 TRBV19 NA once
TGTGCCAGCAGTGTGGACGCAACCTACGAGCAGTACTTC CASSVDATYEQYF TRBJ2-7 TRBV6-4 NA NA
TGTGCCAGCAGCGTAGAAGCGGGACGTCCTGAAGAGCAGTACTTC CASSVEAGRPEEQYF TRBJ2-7 TRBV9 TRBD2 NA
TGTGCCACCACGACCTTCTCTGGAAACACCATATATTTT CATTTFSGNTIYF TRBJ1-3 TRBV19 NA many
TGTGCCAGCAGTTCCGGACGGACTAGCGGGGTGAGGTTCTTC CASSSGRTSGVRFF TRBJ2-1 TRBV28 TRBD2 NA
TGCGCCAGCAGCTTGGCCCGCGGGATGGATGAAAAACTGTTTTTT CASSLARGMDEKLFF TRBJ1-4 TRBV5-1 NA NA
TGTGCCAGCAGCCCTGGACAGGCGAATTCACCCCTCCACTTT CASSPGQANSPLHF TRBJ1-6 TRBV13 TRBD1 NA
TGTGCCAGCAGTTTATCTGGGGCGGGTTCCACAGATACGCAGTATTTT CASSLSGAGSTDTQYF TRBJ2-3 TRBV28 NA NA
TGCGCCAGCAGCTTGTTCCAGGGGCAAAATTCACCCCTCCACTTT CASSLFQGQNSPLHF TRBJ1-6 TRBV5-1 NA NA
TGTGCCAGCAGTTACTCGACAGAATACTATGGCTACACCTTC CASSYSTEYYGYTF TRBJ1-2 TRBV6-5 NA NA
TGTGCCAGCAGTTTATCGAAACTAGCTACCTACAATGAGCAGTTCTTC CASSLSKLATYNEQFF TRBJ2-1 TRBV27 NA NA
TGTGCCAGCAGCCTTGGCGGGAGCGCCAATGAGCAGTTCTTC CASSLGGSANEQFF TRBJ2-1 TRBV7-9 TRBD2 NA
TGTGCCAGCAGTCCCCGGTTAGCGGAGCTATACGAGCAGTACTTC CASSPRLAELYEQYF TRBJ2-7 TRBV27 NA NA
TGTGCCAGCAGCTTGCCGTTAGGGCAGGGTTGGACTTGCACCTACGAGCAGTACTTC CASSLPLGQGWTCTYEQYF TRBJ2-7 TRBV7-4 NA NA
TGTGCCTGGATTCCCCAGCCTGGTGAAAAACTGTTTTTT CAWIPQPGEKLFF TRBJ1-4 TRBV30 NA once
TGTGCCAGCTCACCACCGGGCAGGGCAGATACGCAGTATTTT CASSPPGRADTQYF TRBJ2-3 TRBV18 NA NA
TGCGCCAGCAGCCGAACACAGGGAGTCACAGATACGCAGTATTTT CASSRTQGVTDTQYF TRBJ2-3 TRBV5-1 NA NA
TGTGCCATGAGCACGGGGTTCAATCAGCCCCAGCATTTT CAMSTGFNQPQHF TRBJ1-5 TRBV28 NA NA
TGTGCCAGCAGCGCCTACGGGGCGGGAGCGGACGAGCAGTACTTC CASSAYGAGADEQYF TRBJ2-7 TRBV9 TRBD2 NA
TGTGCCAGCAGCGTAGCTTGGGAGGGACAGGGGACCCACAATGAGCAGTTCTTC CASSVAWEGQGTHNEQFF TRBJ2-1 TRBV9 TRBD1 NA
TGTGCCAGCAGTCAGACAGGGGGCCTGAGAGATACGCAGTATTTT CASSQTGGLRDTQYF TRBJ2-3 TRBV7-9 TRBD1 few
TGTGCCAGCAGTCCCGTTAGGGTCGGCGGAAGCCAAGAGACCCAGTACTTC CASSPVRVGGSQETQYF TRBJ2-5 TRBV28 NA NA
TGTGCCAGCAGTCCTCCCCGCCAGGGAAGCGAAAAACTGTTTTTT CASSPPRQGSEKLFF TRBJ1-4 TRBV28 NA many
TGTGCCAGCAGCTTGGCCTCGAACAGGGGTTACGAGCAGTACTTC CASSLASNRGYEQYF TRBJ2-7 TRBV5-4 TRBD1 NA
TGTGCCAGCAGCCAAGTAGGAGGGCATTATGGCTACACCTTC CASSQVGGHYGYTF TRBJ1-2 TRBV4-2 NA once
TGTGCCAGCAGGCCATCCGGGCTATCCTACGAGCAGTACTTC CASRPSGLSYEQYF TRBJ2-7 TRBV6-5 NA NA
TGTGCCAGCAGCTTGGAAAGGACACCCCTCCACTTT CASSLERTPLHF TRBJ1-6 TRBV5-4 NA NA
TGTGCCAGTAGCAACGACAACTACGAGCAGTACTTC CASSNDNYEQYF TRBJ2-7 TRBV19 NA NA
TGTGCCATCAGTGAGCAAGGGACAGGTACTAACACTGAAGCTTTCTTT CAISEQGTGTNTEAFF TRBJ1-1 TRBV10-3 TRBD1 NA
TGTGCCAGCAGTTTCGGGGTCAGGGGGGACAATCAGCCCCAGCATTTT CASSFGVRGDNQPQHF TRBJ1-5 TRBV28 TRBD1 NA
TGCAGCGTTTTACAGAGCGCAACCTACGAGCAGTACTTC CSVLQSATYEQYF TRBJ2-7 TRBV29-1 NA NA